This record covers a single TCR beta chain. Its antigen is unknown. In germline, CDR1 is SGHTA, CDR2 FQGNSA. The CDR3 loop spans 14 amino acids. The V and J ends lost 5 bases and 10 bases, in that order; junction bases with no gene match: 9. This sample was taken from a study of shared clonotypes between healthy human individuals. Looking at the study overall: A couple of female and a few male donors aged 18 to 49 were enrolled.

Findings and limits, study-wide: Blood was the sole source, and tissue repertoires probably differ.

It was across several immunoSEQ plates that each subset's genomic DNA was evenly split. In the original processing: Without quality scores, immunoSEQ junctional reads could not be filtered like full-length reads. The protocol was immunoSEQ multiplex PCR, while the TCRdb copy is restricted to in-frame clones and leaves out a portion. The DNA gave D and trimming, while V, J and clone size come from that table. The sample yields 550,000 to 600,000 clones, around 78% seen once. The origin of this receptor is a woman in her thirties or forties in good health. Some clones in this sample may be carry-over from other donors' samples. The gene calls are TRBV7-2 and TRBJ2-1, with TRBD1 matching over 9 bases. The sequenced sample was PBMCs. CDR3 region: CASSMIQGAIEQFF. In DNA, the CDR3 is TGTGCCAGCAGCATGATACAGGGGGCAATCGAGCAGTTCTTC.